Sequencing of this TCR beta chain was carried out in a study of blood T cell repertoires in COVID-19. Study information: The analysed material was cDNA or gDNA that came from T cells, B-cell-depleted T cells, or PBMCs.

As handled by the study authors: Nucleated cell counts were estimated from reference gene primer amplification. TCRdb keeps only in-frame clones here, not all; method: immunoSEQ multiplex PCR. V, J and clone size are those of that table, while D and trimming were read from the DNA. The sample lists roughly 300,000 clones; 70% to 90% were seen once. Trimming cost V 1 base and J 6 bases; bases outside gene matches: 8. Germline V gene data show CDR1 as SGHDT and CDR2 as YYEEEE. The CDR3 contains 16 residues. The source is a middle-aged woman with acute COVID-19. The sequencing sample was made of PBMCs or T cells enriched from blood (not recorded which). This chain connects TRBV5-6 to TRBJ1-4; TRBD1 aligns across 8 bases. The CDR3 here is CASSLLEDRVDEKLFF. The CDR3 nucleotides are TGTGCCAGCAGCTTGCTTGAGGACAGGGTAGATGAAAAACTGTTTTTT.